This TCR beta chain was documented in a study of blood T cell repertoires in COVID-19. At the level of the study: Sites across the United States, Italy and Spain contributed samples from acute and convalescent COVID-19.

Original data processing: From reference gene primer amplification, estimates of nucleated cell counts were derived. Profiled with immunoSEQ multiplex PCR; TCRdb holds only in-frame clones, not every one. That table gives V, J and clone size, and the DNA gave D and trimming. Among 90,000 to 150,000 clones, about four fifths were seen once, and the ten largest hold under 11%. Per germline, CDR1 MNHEY and CDR2 SVGEGT. V was pared by 4 bases and J by 5 bases, with 12 bases of the junction left unmatched. The CDR3 covers 16 residues. The TCR originated in a human donor in a cohort sampled during active COVID-19. Material for sequencing was peripheral blood. The J gene is TRBJ2-3, the V gene TRBV6-2 or TRBV6-3, with 7 positions matching TRBD2. CDR3 in amino acids: CASSSRGLLVIDTQYF. The CDR3 bases are TGTGCCAGCAGTTCCCGGGGACTACTTGTTATAGATACGCAGTATTTT.